A selection of T cell receptor beta chains follows, all from one sample in a study of CD8 T cells in ankylosing spondylitis. TCRdb used MiXCR to reprocess the 5' RACE reads, holding one entry per CDR3 protein. The top ten hold 0.85% to 1% of the sample, which has 450,000 or so distinct CDR3 sequences, about 25% seen once. Sequencing input: blood, either unsorted or a sorted T cell fraction (not recorded which). Source of these receptors: a male donor with ankylosing spondylitis. Each CDR3 is given without its conserved first and last residue.

J gene | V gene | CDR3 protein
TRBJ2-1 | TRBV27 | ASSWTIRREQF
TRBJ2-1 | TRBV30 | AWRRLGNEQF
TRBJ1-5 | TRBV20-1 | SARQLIGNQPQH
TRBJ2-1 | TRBV9 | ASSVGLNQGYNEQF
TRBJ2-3 | TRBV5-1 | ASSLGVAEGDTQY
TRBJ1-1 | TRBV7-9 | ASSLSEPWLEAF
TRBJ2-7 | TRBV5-5 | ASSTGQGGRYEQY
TRBJ2-5 | TRBV29-1 | SVEEARETQY
TRBJ2-3 | TRBV15 | ATSSLDFPSTDTQY
TRBJ2-5 | TRBV11-3 | ASSFGITYQETQY
TRBJ2-7 | TRBV15 | ATSRDLSGGSGKQY
TRBJ2-3 | TRBV5-1 | ASSLDSFTDTQY
TRBJ1-1 | TRBV2 | ASSAFTRGTEAF
TRBJ1-6 | TRBV4-1 | ASSQDRFLSLH
TRBJ1-6 | TRBV7-2 | ASSPRDRGYNSPLH
TRBJ2-5 | TRBV24-1 | ATGSVGETQY
TRBJ2-1 | TRBV29-1 | SVEIYTYNEQF
TRBJ2-5 | TRBV6-1 | ASSEVLGSETQY
TRBJ2-4 | TRBV3-1 | ASSQGGQGDNIQY
TRBJ1-2 | TRBV20-1 | SASAGTGLYGYT
TRBJ1-3 | TRBV29-1 | SVARFGNTVRDLRENTIY
TRBJ2-1 | TRBV20-1 | SARDGASAAYNEQF
TRBJ2-1 | TRBV20-1 | SARRTSDLMVF
TRBJ2-7 | TRBV7-9 | ASSLGQVARGEQY
TRBJ2-7 | TRBV29-1 | SVEKGQGAREQY
TRBJ1-1 | TRBV6-4 | ASSDSPGNTEAF
TRBJ2-1 | TRBV3-1 | ASSPRLVVNEQF
TRBJ2-1 | TRBV29-1 | SVEDLPGGEQF
TRBJ1-1 | TRBV3-1 | ASGRGSETEAF
TRBJ2-3 | TRBV5-1 | ASSLVLAGVFVGGMDTQY
TRBJ2-3 | TRBV27 | ASSLNPGTSGGLATQY
TRBJ1-3 | TRBV12-3/TRBV12-4 | ASSFLGSGGNTIY
TRBJ2-7 | TRBV11-2 | ASRSLRGALSYEQY
TRBJ1-1 | TRBV6-1 | ASSEGVGFGEAF
TRBJ2-1 | TRBV7-9 | ASSAGTVDEQF
TRBJ2-7 | TRBV10-3 | AISDGVAYEQY
TRBJ2-2 | TRBV5-1 | ASSPRSSMNTGELF
TRBJ1-2 | TRBV24-1 | ATSVGRGRGYT
TRBJ2-2 | TRBV10-1 | ASSESGVSAGELF
TRBJ2-7 | TRBV20-1 | SAFTTSGYEQY
TRBJ2-3 | TRBV29-1 | SVAPRGGGNADTQY
TRBJ1-5 | TRBV24-1 | ATSDPTTNQPQH
TRBJ1-5 | TRBV6-2/TRBV6-3 | ASSPRGADQPQH
TRBJ1-2 | TRBV2 | ASRATGTGWNHGYT
TRBJ2-3 | TRBV5-1 | ASSLGLVADTQY
TRBJ2-5 | TRBV5-1 | ASSLRLAGAGETQY
TRBJ1-2 | TRBV6-1 | ASISGTPRGGYT
TRBJ1-5 | TRBV12-3/TRBV12-4 | ASDSNYQPQH
TRBJ1-5 | TRBV12-3/TRBV12-4 | ASSFYQGGGQPQH
TRBJ1-1 | TRBV12-3/TRBV12-4 | ASSPGFQGAEAF
TRBJ1-5 | TRBV18 | ASSPTGKNQPQH
TRBJ2-4 | TRBV12-3/TRBV12-4 | ASSKGTGILQNIQY